This is a list of T cell receptor beta chains from one sample in a study of CD8 T cells in ankylosing spondylitis. TCRdb itself ran the 5' RACE reads through MiXCR, one entry per CDR3 protein. The table records 250,000 to 300,000 distinct CDR3 sequences, 18% of them present only once. Sequencing input: blood, either unsorted or a sorted T cell fraction (not recorded which). Every receptor here comes from a male donor with ankylosing spondylitis or in good health (not recorded which). The CDR3 runs from the conserved cysteine through the conserved F or W. The order of the fields is CDR3 protein, CDR3 DNA, CDR3 length, V gene, D gene, J gene, clone size. D genes are given only for firm matches. Clone size, where shown, is once, few, many, or a class for clones that have expanded.

cdr3_aa: CASSLEGGQGNTDTQYF; cdr3_nt: TGTGCCAGCAGTTTAGAGGGCGGACAGGGGAACACAGATACGCAGTATTTT; cdr3_length: 17; v_call: TRBV12-3/TRBV12-4; d_call: TRBD1; j_call: TRBJ2-3; clone_size: -
cdr3_aa: CASSYGEGTGELFF; cdr3_nt: TGTGCCAGCAGTTACGGGGAGGGCACCGGGGAGCTGTTTTTT; cdr3_length: 14; v_call: TRBV6-5; d_call: TRBD2; j_call: TRBJ2-2; clone_size: few
cdr3_aa: CASSLALPNTEAFF; cdr3_nt: TGTGCCAGCAGTTTGGCCTTACCGAACACTGAAGCTTTCTTT; cdr3_length: 14; v_call: TRBV27; d_call: -; j_call: TRBJ1-1; clone_size: -
cdr3_aa: CASSVDIRSYNEQFF; cdr3_nt: TGCGCCAGCAGCGTTGACATTCGCTCCTACAATGAGCAGTTCTTC; cdr3_length: 15; v_call: TRBV5-1; d_call: -; j_call: TRBJ2-1; clone_size: -
cdr3_aa: CASSEWGQSGGLSYEQYF; cdr3_nt: TGTGCCAGCAGTGAATGGGGGCAGTCCGGGGGATTATCCTACGAGCAGTACTTC; cdr3_length: 18; v_call: TRBV25-1; d_call: -; j_call: TRBJ2-7; clone_size: few
cdr3_aa: CASSGGSGETQYF; cdr3_nt: TGTGCCAGCAGCGGCGGGAGCGGGGAGACCCAGTACTTC; cdr3_length: 13; v_call: TRBV25-1; d_call: TRBD2; j_call: TRBJ2-5; clone_size: -
cdr3_aa: CASSSGGTQYF; cdr3_nt: TGTGCCAGCAGTTCGGGAGGTACGCAGTATTTT; cdr3_length: 11; v_call: TRBV27; d_call: TRBD2; j_call: TRBJ2-3; clone_size: -
cdr3_aa: CASSESGLFGAETQYF; cdr3_nt: TGCGCCAGCAGTGAGTCGGGCCTCTTCGGGGCGGAGACCCAGTACTTC; cdr3_length: 16; v_call: TRBV10-2; d_call: -; j_call: TRBJ2-5; clone_size: many
cdr3_aa: CASSLMGGELFF; cdr3_nt: TGTGCCAGCAGCTTAATGGGCGGGGAGCTGTTTTTT; cdr3_length: 12; v_call: TRBV7-3; d_call: -; j_call: TRBJ2-2; clone_size: -
cdr3_aa: CAIVGPWDSYEQYF; cdr3_nt: TGTGCCATCGTTGGGCCCTGGGATTCCTACGAGCAGTACTTC; cdr3_length: 14; v_call: TRBV10-3; d_call: -; j_call: TRBJ2-7; clone_size: -
cdr3_aa: CASSQDTAVNTDTQYF; cdr3_nt: TGCGCCAGCAGCCAAGATACGGCAGTGAACACAGATACGCAGTATTTT; cdr3_length: 16; v_call: TRBV4-1; d_call: -; j_call: TRBJ2-3; clone_size: -
cdr3_aa: CASRGLFYEQYF; cdr3_nt: TGTGCCAGCAGGGGTCTCTTTTACGAGCAGTACTTC; cdr3_length: 12; v_call: TRBV27; d_call: -; j_call: TRBJ2-7; clone_size: -
cdr3_aa: CASQGRDNEKLFF; cdr3_nt: TGTGCCTCCCAGGGGAGGGACAATGAAAAACTGTTTTTT; cdr3_length: 13; v_call: TRBV15; d_call: -; j_call: TRBJ1-4; clone_size: -
cdr3_aa: CASSFHASGTAYEQYF; cdr3_nt: TGTGCCAGCAGTTTCCACGCCTCCGGGACAGCCTACGAGCAGTACTTC; cdr3_length: 16; v_call: TRBV27; d_call: TRBD1; j_call: TRBJ2-7; clone_size: many
cdr3_aa: CASSPLAGDREQYF; cdr3_nt: TGTGCCAGCAGCCCGCTAGCGGGAGATCGAGAGCAGTACTTC; cdr3_length: 14; v_call: TRBV13; d_call: TRBD2; j_call: TRBJ2-7; clone_size: -
cdr3_aa: CASTLSGRNEQFF; cdr3_nt: TGTGCTAGCACCCTTAGCGGGAGGAATGAGCAGTTCTTC; cdr3_length: 13; v_call: TRBV7-7; d_call: TRBD2; j_call: TRBJ2-1; clone_size: few
cdr3_aa: CASSLAGVGANVLTF; cdr3_nt: TGCGCCAGCAGCTTGGCGGGGGTTGGGGCCAACGTCCTGACTTTC; cdr3_length: 15; v_call: TRBV5-1; d_call: -; j_call: TRBJ2-6; clone_size: -
cdr3_aa: CATSDLLPGLAGGQRETQYF; cdr3_nt: TGTGCCACCAGTGATTTATTACCGGGACTAGCGGGAGGGCAGAGGGAGACCCAGTACTTC; cdr3_length: 20; v_call: TRBV24-1; d_call: TRBD2; j_call: TRBJ2-5; clone_size: -
cdr3_aa: CASSSGPANTEAFF; cdr3_nt: TGTGCCAGCAGTTCGGGACCGGCGAACACTGAAGCTTTCTTT; cdr3_length: 14; v_call: TRBV12-3/TRBV12-4; d_call: -; j_call: TRBJ1-1; clone_size: few
cdr3_aa: CASSVEGQGRADTQYF; cdr3_nt: TGTGCCAGCAGCGTAGAAGGACAGGGGCGTGCAGATACGCAGTATTTT; cdr3_length: 16; v_call: TRBV9; d_call: TRBD1; j_call: TRBJ2-3; clone_size: many
cdr3_aa: CASSPLTGRPYNEQFF; cdr3_nt: TGTGCCAGCAGCCCATTGACAGGGAGACCCTACAATGAGCAGTTCTTC; cdr3_length: 16; v_call: TRBV7-9; d_call: TRBD1; j_call: TRBJ2-1; clone_size: few
cdr3_aa: CSVEVLGAGELFF; cdr3_nt: TGCAGCGTTGAAGTCCTGGGGGCCGGGGAGCTGTTTTTT; cdr3_length: 13; v_call: TRBV29-1; d_call: -; j_call: TRBJ2-2; clone_size: -
cdr3_aa: CSARIPGTDTQYF; cdr3_nt: TGCAGTGCTAGAATTCCGGGCACAGATACGCAGTATTTT; cdr3_length: 13; v_call: TRBV20-1; d_call: -; j_call: TRBJ2-3; clone_size: -
cdr3_aa: CASTPVLGQNIQYF; cdr3_nt: TGTGCCAGCACCCCGGTCCTGGGACAGAACATTCAGTACTTC; cdr3_length: 14; v_call: TRBV12-3/TRBV12-4; d_call: TRBD1; j_call: TRBJ2-4; clone_size: -
cdr3_aa: CASSLTANYGYTF; cdr3_nt: TGTGCCAGCAGTTTAACTGCAAACTATGGCTACACCTTC; cdr3_length: 13; v_call: TRBV27; d_call: -; j_call: TRBJ1-2; clone_size: -
cdr3_aa: CSGRDRGRGDTQYF; cdr3_nt: TGCAGCGGCCGGGACAGGGGGCGTGGAGATACGCAGTATTTT; cdr3_length: 14; v_call: TRBV29-1; d_call: TRBD1; j_call: TRBJ2-3; clone_size: few
cdr3_aa: CASSPVGGLAHSPLHF; cdr3_nt: TGTGCCAGCAGTCCGGTGGGGGGATTAGCGCATTCACCCCTCCACTTT; cdr3_length: 16; v_call: TRBV12-3/TRBV12-4; d_call: -; j_call: TRBJ1-6; clone_size: -
cdr3_aa: CSAPEGESYYGYTF; cdr3_nt: TGCAGTGCCCCGGAGGGGGAGAGCTACTATGGCTACACCTTC; cdr3_length: 14; v_call: TRBV20-1; d_call: -; j_call: TRBJ1-2; clone_size: -